Below are 13 T cell receptor beta chains sequenced from a single sample in a study of blood T cell repertoires in COVID-19. Only in-frame clones appear in the TCRdb table, and some are missing; sequencing was by immunoSEQ multiplex PCR. The sample holds around 100,000 clones, approximately 70% seen once. Sequences were obtained from peripheral blood. These receptors all stem from an older man with acute or convalescent COVID-19.

The sample holds many counts of this clone. This chain uses TRBV27 with TRBJ2-1; no firm D call. V shed 2 bases and J shed 7 bases, with 18 bases lying between them. CDR1 is MNHEY, CDR2 SMNVEV, per germline (reference sequence). The CDR3 is made up of 16 amino acids. The CDR3 sequence is CASSLNAGSPWNEQFF. CDR3 DNA sequence: TGTGCCAGCAGTTTAAATGCAGGTTCCCCCTGGAATGAGCAGTTCTTC.

The rearrangement links TRBV5-6 to TRBJ2-7, with TRBD2 matching over 7 bases. Germline CDR1 SGHDT, CDR2 YYEEEE. Trimming cost V 4 bases and J 0 bases; bases outside gene matches: 13. CDR3 length: 17 amino acids. The CDR3: CASSLIGYGGSSYEQYF. The CDR3, as DNA: TGTGCCAGCAGCCTGATTGGGTATGGCGGGAGCTCCTACGAGCAGTACTTC.

The chain uses TRBV27 and TRBJ1-2, with D perhaps TRBD1 (5 bases). Germline V lookup: CDR1 MNHEY, CDR2 SMNVEV (reference sequence). There are 13 residues in the CDR3. V was cut by 3 bases and J by 4 bases, with 9 bases left in between. The CDR3, as DNA: TGTGCCAGCAGTTTTTCAGGGCCCTATGGCTACACCTTC. Its translation: CASSFSGPYGYTF.

This chain joins TRBV28 and TRBJ2-7; unclear D gene. This CDR3 region has 13 residues. V shed 5 bases and J shed 1 base, with 9 bases lying between them. Germline V gene sequence: CDR1 MDHEN, CDR2 SYDVKM. Here the CDR3 reads CASSPTISYEQYF. In DNA, the CDR3 is TGTGCCAGCAGTCCTACTATTTCCTACGAGCAGTACTTC.

V usage is TRBV7-2 and J usage is TRBJ2-5, with TRBD2 as a possible D gene (5 bases). Deletions cut 5 bases from V and 9 bases from J, with 16 bases between. Germline lookup yields CDR1 SGHTA and CDR2 FQGNSA. The CDR3 is made up of 13 amino acids. CDR3 in amino acids: CASSPGLLGAQYF. As DNA, the CDR3 is TGTGCCAGCAGCCCAGGATTACTCGGGGCCCAGTACTTC.

The V and J genes are TRBV27 and TRBJ2-1; possible D gene TRBD2, 5 bases. This CDR3 is built from 15 residues. V was cut by 4 bases and J by 0 bases, with 10 bases left in between. Germline loops: CDR1 MNHEY, CDR2 SMNVEV (reference sequence). The CDR3 reads CASSWAGISYNEQFF. In DNA, the CDR3 is TGTGCCAGCAGTTGGGCGGGCATCTCCTACAATGAGCAGTTCTTC.

The J gene is TRBJ2-7, the V gene TRBV6-5; TRBD2 is a possible D gene (5 bases). Germline CDR1 is MNHEY and CDR2 is SVGAGI. This CDR3 is built from 13 residues. V shed 6 bases and J shed 2 bases, with 11 bases lying between them. CDR3 sequence: CASRGPGTYEQYF. For the CDR3, the DNA is TGTGCCAGCAGAGGTCCGGGAACCTACGAGCAGTACTTC.

J is TRBJ1-2 and V is TRBV28; 7 bases line up with TRBD1. Trimming removed 8 bases from V and 4 bases from J; junction bases left unmatched: 10. The CDR3 consists of 14 residues. CDR1 is MDHEN, CDR2 SYDVKM, per germline. In DNA, the CDR3 is TGTGCCAGCGTCGGAAGGGGGCGCAGCTATGGCTACACCTTC. It specifies CASVGRGRSYGYTF.

Points on this clone: The germline gene is not matched at one end of the junction; a read error may be the cause. Other DNA sequences within the sample encode an identical CDR3. This rearrangement joins TRBV18 to TRBJ2-7; D remains ambiguous. The CDR3 is 13 residues long. CDR1 KGHSH and CDR2 LQKENI come from the germline V gene. CDR3 amino acids: CASSPTDSYEQYF. The CDR3 nucleotides read TGTGCCAGCTCACCGACTGACTCCTACGAGCAGTACTTT.

The chain carries TRBV19 and TRBJ2-5; TRBD2 matches at 10 bases. This CDR3 comprises 15 residues. Germline CDR1 LNHDA, CDR2 SQIVND (reference sequence). V was pared by 3 bases and J by 1 base, with 2 bases of the junction left unmatched. Written as DNA, the CDR3 is TGTGCCAGTAGTATCCTAGCGGGAGCCCAAGAGACCCAGTACTTC. This translates into CASSILAGAQETQYF.

This chain connects TRBV7-9 to TRBJ2-1; 8 bases align to TRBD1. The CDR3 runs to 14 residues. Germline V CDR1 and CDR2: SEHNR, FQNEAQ (reference sequence). The ends lost 2 bases at V and 8 bases at J; junction bases unmatched: 5. CDR3 sequence: CASSLLRGPDEQFF. CDR3 DNA: TGTGCCAGCAGCTTACTCAGGGGGCCGGATGAGCAGTTCTTC.

The chain combines TRBV18 with TRBJ2-7; TRBD2 matches 9 bases. Germline assignment: CDR1 KGHSH and CDR2 LQKENI. This CDR3 spans 14 amino acids. V lost 4 bases, J lost 5 bases, and 6 bases stayed unmatched. CDR3 residues: CASSQNAGGDEQYF. The CDR3 region has the DNA TGTGCCAGCTCACAGAATGCGGGAGGGGACGAGCAGTACTTC.

This clone occurred once. This chain joins TRBV13 and TRBJ1-2; the match to TRBD1 covers 7 bases. The V segment lost 5 bases and the J segment 8 bases; nucleotides outside the gene matches: 8. This CDR3 spans 13 amino acids. Per germline, CDR1 PRHDT and CDR2 FYEKMQ (reference sequence). The CDR3 region is CASSRDRDRGYTF. The DNA of the CDR3 is TGTGCCAGCAGCAGAGACAGGGATAGAGGCTACACCTTC.